This TCR beta chain was sequenced during a study of OX40 agonist ivuxolimab in advanced cancers. Trimming stripped 6 bases from V and 3 bases from J, with 12 bases between. CDR3 length: 13 residues. Per the germline V gene, CDR1 is MNHEY and CDR2 is SMNVEV (reference sequence). TCRdb keeps only in-frame clones here, not all; method: immunoSEQ multiplex PCR. The sample holds about 36,000 clones; around 85% are singletons and the top ten take 11%. The source of this sequence is an adult with an advanced solid tumor such as melanoma, head and neck, liver or kidney cancer. This sequence joins TRBV27 and TRBJ2-7, with no clear D. The sequencing used CD4+ or CD8+ T cells sorted from blood, collected in a trial of the OX40 agonist ivuxolimab. DNA of the CDR3: TGTGCCAGCAGCCTTTACCCAGTCTACGAGCAGTACTTC. As protein: CASSLYPVYEQYF.